This TCR beta chain was identified in a study of identical twins. TCRdb passed the 5' RACE reads through MiXCR, listing each CDR3 protein once. The profile shows some 1,700,000 distinct CDR3 sequences, about 32% of them singletons. Trimming at V came to 4 bases and at J to 7 bases, leaving 13 bases not matched to a gene. Germline assignment: CDR1 SGHKS and CDR2 YYEKEE (reference sequence). The CDR3 sequence is 16 residues long. Sequencing was performed on cord blood. The clonotype comes from a newborn girl in good health. This rearrangement joins TRBV5-5 to TRBJ2-7, with 11 nucleotides matching TRBD2. CDR3: CASSRSGLAGGSEQYF. CDR3 nucleotides: TGTGCCAGCAGCCGCAGCGGGCTAGCGGGAGGCAGTGAGCAGTACTTC.